These T cell receptor beta chains were read from a single sample in a study of cytomegalovirus exposure and HLA in healthy donors. Profiled with immunoSEQ multiplex PCR; TCRdb holds only in-frame clones, not every one. The data hold under 200,000 clones, with under 80% observed a single time. The specimen sequenced was PBMCs. The source is a female donor in good health and CMV-seronegative. Both conserved end residues are part of each CDR3. Fields, in order: D gene, V gene, clone size, J gene, CDR3 DNA, CDR3 protein. The D gene is left open where the match is weak. Rows give clone size only sometimes, using once, few, many, or a class for an expanded clone.

TRBD2,TRBV27,.,TRBJ2-1,TGTGCCAGCAGTTTATTCGGGACTAACCCTTACAATGAGCAGTTCTTC,CASSLFGTNPYNEQFF
.,TRBV5-1,.,TRBJ2-7,TGCGCCAGCAGCGGTGGTGGGAGCGGCTACGAGCAGTACTTC,CASSGGGSGYEQYF
.,TRBV7-9,.,TRBJ1-2,TGTGCCAGCAGCTTGAGGCAGTATGGCTACACCTTC,CASSLRQYGYTF
.,TRBV5-6,.,TRBJ2-1,TGTGCCAGCAGCTGGCGGGATACACAGGAGCAGTTCTTC,CASSWRDTQEQFF
TRBD2,TRBV5-1,.,TRBJ2-5,TGCGCCAGCAGCCCGGGGGGACTAGCGGGAGAAGGTCAAGAGACCCAGTACTTC,CASSPGGLAGEGQETQYF
.,TRBV11-2,.,TRBJ1-1,TGTGCCAGCAGCTTAGAGTACAGGAGAATAGATGGTACTGAAGCTTTCTTT,CASSLEYRRIDGTEAFF
TRBD2,TRBV5-4,.,TRBJ2-3,TGTGCCAGCAGCCGGACGGGAGGGACAGATACGCAGTATTTT,CASSRTGGTDTQYF
TRBD1,TRBV29-1,.,TRBJ1-2,TGCAGCGCCCTAAAGCGCGGACAGGGGGCCGGCTATGGCTACACCTTC,CSALKRGQGAGYGYTF
TRBD1,TRBV19,.,TRBJ1-2,TGTGCCAGTAGGGACAGGGCCCTCTATGGCTACACCTTC,CASRDRALYGYTF
.,TRBV28,.,TRBJ2-3,TGTGCCAGCAGTTTTGGAGGGGGCACAGATACGCAGTATTTT,CASSFGGGTDTQYF
.,TRBV27,.,TRBJ2-1,TGTGCCAGCAGTTTGGGAGTGAGTGAGCAGTTCTTC,CASSLGVSEQFF
.,TRBV2,.,TRBJ1-2,TGTGCCAGCAGTGAAGTCTTATCGGGTCCCTATGGCTTCACCTTC,CASSEVLSGPYGFTF
.,TRBV5-6,.,TRBJ2-1,TGTGCCAGCAGCTTGACAGGGTCCGAGCAGTTCTTC,CASSLTGSEQFF
TRBD1,TRBV5-4,.,TRBJ1-1,TGTGCCAGCAGCGGGACCGCAGGGGGCACTGAAGCTTTCTTT,CASSGTAGGTEAFF
TRBD2,TRBV9,once,TRBJ2-1,TGTGCCAGCAACCCGGGACTAGCGGGTTGGGGTGAGCAGTTCTTC,CASNPGLAGWGEQFF
TRBD1,TRBV18,.,TRBJ1-1,TGTGCCAGCTCATCTAGGGGGCAGGTTAACACTGAAGCTTTCTTT,CASSSRGQVNTEAFF
.,TRBV27,.,TRBJ1-1,TGTGCCAGCACGGGGGGGAGCGGTACTGAAGCTTTCTTT,CASTGGSGTEAFF
.,TRBV5-1,.,TRBJ2-5,TGCGCCAGCAGGGTCCAGCAGGCCCTCCAAGAGACCCAGTACTTC,CASRVQQALQETQYF
TRBD1,TRBV7-8,.,TRBJ2-3,TGTGCCAGCAGCTTGGACAGGGAAAACACAGATACGCAGTATTTT,CASSLDRENTDTQYF
TRBD2,TRBV6-1,.,TRBJ2-7,TGTGCCAGCAGGAGCCTAGCGGGGATCTACGAGCAGTACTTC,CASRSLAGIYEQYF
TRBD1,TRBV29-1,.,TRBJ2-1,TGCAGCGTTTCTCCTAGGTTCCACCCGGGACAGGCATACAATGAGCAGTTCTTC,CSVSPRFHPGQAYNEQFF
.,TRBV28,.,TRBJ2-7,TGTGCCAGTCAGGGGAACTACGAGCAGTACTTC,CASQGNYEQYF